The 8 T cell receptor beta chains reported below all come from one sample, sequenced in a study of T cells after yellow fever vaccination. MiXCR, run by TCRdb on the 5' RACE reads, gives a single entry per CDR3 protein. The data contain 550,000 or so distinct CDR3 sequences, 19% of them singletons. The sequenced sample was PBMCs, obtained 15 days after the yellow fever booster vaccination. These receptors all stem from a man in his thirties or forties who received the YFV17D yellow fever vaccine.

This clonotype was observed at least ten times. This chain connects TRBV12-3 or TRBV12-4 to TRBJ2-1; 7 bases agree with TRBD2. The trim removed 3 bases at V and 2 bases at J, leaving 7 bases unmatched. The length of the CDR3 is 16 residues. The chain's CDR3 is CASSFGDGRAYNEQFF. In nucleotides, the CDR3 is TGTGCCAGCAGTTTCGGGGATGGGAGGGCCTACAATGAGCAGTTCTTC.

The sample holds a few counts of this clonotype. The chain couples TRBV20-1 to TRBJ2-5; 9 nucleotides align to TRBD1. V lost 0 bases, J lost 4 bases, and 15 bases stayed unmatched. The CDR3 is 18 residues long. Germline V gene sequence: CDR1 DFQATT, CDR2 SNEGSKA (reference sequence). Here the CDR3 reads CSARDLLLNRGRGETQYF. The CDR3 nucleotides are TGCAGTGCTAGAGATCTACTTCTAAACAGGGGGCGAGGAGAGACCCAGTACTTC.

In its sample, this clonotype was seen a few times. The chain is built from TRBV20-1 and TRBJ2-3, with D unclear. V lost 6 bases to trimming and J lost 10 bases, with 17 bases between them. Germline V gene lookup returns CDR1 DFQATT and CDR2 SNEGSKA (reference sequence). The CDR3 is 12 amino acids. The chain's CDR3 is CSASFDQGAQYF. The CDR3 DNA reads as TGCAGTGCGAGTTTTGATCAAGGAGCGCAGTATTTT.

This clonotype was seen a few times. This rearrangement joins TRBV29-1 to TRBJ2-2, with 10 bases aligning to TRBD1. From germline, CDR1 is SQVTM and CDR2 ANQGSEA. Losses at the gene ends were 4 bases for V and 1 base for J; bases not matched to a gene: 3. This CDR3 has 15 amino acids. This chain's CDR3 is CSVVGQGKNTGELFF. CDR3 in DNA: TGCAGCGTTGTGGGACAGGGGAAGAACACCGGGGAGCTGTTTTTT.

Written as DNA, the CDR3 is TGTGCCAGCACTATTCGGGGTCTAGCCTATGGCTACACCTTC. It specifies CASTIRGLAYGYTF. The chain joins TRBV12-3 or TRBV12-4 to TRBJ1-2; D uncertain. This CDR3 is 14 amino acids long. The V end lost 7 bases, the J end lost 4 bases, and 16 bases lay between the germline ends.

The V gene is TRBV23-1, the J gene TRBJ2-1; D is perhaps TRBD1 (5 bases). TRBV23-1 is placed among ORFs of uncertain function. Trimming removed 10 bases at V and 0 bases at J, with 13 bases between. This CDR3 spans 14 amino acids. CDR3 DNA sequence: TGCGCCAACCCCTGGGGCCACTCCTACAATGAGCAGTTCTTC. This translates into CANPWGHSYNEQFF.

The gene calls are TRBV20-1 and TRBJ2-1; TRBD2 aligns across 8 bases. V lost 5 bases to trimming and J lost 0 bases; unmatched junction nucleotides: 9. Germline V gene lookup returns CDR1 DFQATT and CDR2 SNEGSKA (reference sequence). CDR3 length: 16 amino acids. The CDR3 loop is CSAPLLSGTSYNEQFF. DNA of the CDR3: TGCAGTGCTCCTCTCCTTAGCGGGACCTCCTACAATGAGCAGTTCTTC.

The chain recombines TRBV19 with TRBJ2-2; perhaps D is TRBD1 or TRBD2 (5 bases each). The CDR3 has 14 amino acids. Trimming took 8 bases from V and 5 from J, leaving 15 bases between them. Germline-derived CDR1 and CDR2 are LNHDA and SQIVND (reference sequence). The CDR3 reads CASGSGRRTGELFF. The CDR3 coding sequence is TGTGCCAGTGGGTCGGGACGGAGAACCGGGGAGCTGTTTTTT.